The clone carrying this T cell receptor beta chain has a handful of counts. These data originate in a study of response to subunit inactivated influenza vaccine. Germline assignment: CDR1 MNHEY and CDR2 SVGEGT. V lost 8 bases and J 3 bases, leaving 23 bases between the germline ends. The CDR3 is made up of 16 amino acids. TCRdb used MiXCR to reprocess the RT-PCR reads, holding one entry per CDR3 protein. The table lists more than 150,000 distinct CDR3 sequences, around 9% of them singletons, with roughly a tenth in the top ten. The chain has TRBV6-2 or TRBV6-3 and TRBJ2-7; perhaps TRBD1 as D (5 bases). The receptor's source is a man aged 50-59 years who received an inactivated influenza vaccine. Sequenced here: non-naive T cells sorted from PBMCs, sampled on the day of vaccination. The CDR3 loop is CASAYPVSRVNYEQYF. In DNA, the CDR3 is TGTGCCAGCGCCTACCCCGTCTCCAGGGTGAACTACGAGCAGTACTTC.